This T cell receptor (beta chain) was observed in a study of T cell responses to AZD1222 COVID-19 vaccine. Findings and limits, study-wide: In all cases, repertoires were sampled only after the peak T cell response.

To note about this clone: No antigen is known for it.

Sequencing was performed with immunoSEQ multiplex PCR; in TCRdb, only in-frame clones are kept and a portion is missing. This sample carries over 140,000 clones, with 2% to 2.5% going to the ten biggest clones. The CDR3 is made up of 15 amino acids. Trimming left V 7 bases short and J 3 bases short, with 18 bases between. Looked up from germline, CDR1 is MNHEY and CDR2 is SVGAGI. The receptor's source is an adult in good health. The sample taken for sequencing was peripheral blood. The chain uses TRBV6-5 and TRBJ1-1, with D hard to call. The CDR3, as DNA: TGTGCCAGCAAACAATCCCACAGACTAGACACTGAAGCTTTCTTT. This encodes CASKQSHRLDTEAFF.